The 20 T cell receptor beta chains in this list originate from one sample, sequenced in a study of shared clonotypes between healthy human individuals. Profiled with immunoSEQ multiplex PCR; TCRdb holds only in-frame clones, not every one. The sample consists of fewer than 850,000 clones, less than 95% of them appearing once. What was sequenced was memory CD8+ T cells from PBMCs. Subset indicated: CD45RO+ cells pooled with CCR7-negative TemRA cells. These receptors came from a man aged 18 to 30 in good health. Some clones in this sample may be carry-over from other donors' samples.

The chain uses TRBV11-1 and TRBJ2-7, with 13 bases lining up with TRBD2. Germline V gene lookup returns CDR1 SGHAT and CDR2 FQDESV (reference sequence). CDR3 length equals 16 residues. J lost 2 bases, V lost 2 bases, and 3 bases had no gene match. This CDR3 is CASSLTSGRDPYEQYF. CDR3 in DNA: TGTGCCAGCAGCTTAACTAGCGGGAGGGACCCCTACGAGCAGTACTTC. Using reference TRBV11-1 and TRBJ2-7 for the parts outside the CDR3, the full variable domain is EAEVAQSPRYKITEKSQAVAFWCDPISGHATLYWYRQILGQGPELLVQFQDESVVDDSQLPKDRFSAERLKGVDSTLKIQPAELGDSAMYLCASSLTSGRDPYEQYFGPGTRLTVT.

The chain combines TRBV30 with TRBJ2-7, with 7 bases lining up with TRBD2. CDR3 length: 15 residues. CDR1 GTSNPN and CDR2 SVGIG come from the germline V gene (reference sequence). V dropped 0 bases and J dropped 0; count of bases not matched to a gene: 5. The CDR3 is CAWSVLAGDSYEQYF. CDR3 in DNA: TGTGCCTGGAGTGTACTCGCGGGAGACTCCTACGAGCAGTACTTC.

V and J are TRBV5-1 and TRBJ2-2; 10 positions agree with TRBD1. CDR3 length equals 14 residues. V trimming: 7 bases; J trimming: 7 bases; junction bases outside the gene matches: 7. Germline V lookup: CDR1 SGHRS, CDR2 YFSETQ. The CDR3 spells CASRRTGGDGELFF. In DNA, the CDR3 is TGCGCCAGCCGACGGACAGGGGGTGACGGGGAGCTGTTTTTT.

The V and J genes are TRBV7-9 and TRBJ2-7, with a possible D match to TRBD1 (5 bases). Germline CDR1 reads SEHNR; CDR2 reads FQNEAQ (reference sequence). This CDR3 contains 15 residues. The V gene lost 4 bases and the J gene lost 2 bases, with 15 bases spanning the gap. CDR3 loop: CASSSGQGPTYEQYF. CDR3 bases: TGTGCCAGCAGCTCCGGACAAGGACCCACCTACGAGCAGTACTTC.

The rearrangement links TRBV19 to TRBJ1-2, with D possibly TRBD1 on 6 matching bases. Germline CDR1 LNHDA, CDR2 SQIVND (reference sequence). V was cut by 6 bases and J by 8 bases, with 16 bases left in between. The CDR3 covers 13 residues. The CDR3 DNA reads TGTGCCAGTAGGCTACAGGGCCTCGGGGGCTACACCTTC. This sequence encodes CASRLQGLGGYTF.

The rearrangement joins TRBV13 to TRBJ2-7, with TRBD2 matching 7 bases. Looked up from germline, CDR1 is PRHDT and CDR2 is FYEKMQ (reference sequence). V was pared by 5 bases and J by 5 bases, with 9 bases of the junction left unmatched. This CDR3 has 14 amino acids. CDR3 region: CASSGGVRPDEQYF. The CDR3 nucleotides read TGTGCCAGCAGCGGGGGGGTGCGGCCCGACGAGCAGTACTTC.

The chain employs TRBV28 and TRBJ2-7, with TRBD2 as a possible D gene (5 bases). This CDR3 is built from 15 residues. V was trimmed by 3 bases and J by 5 bases, leaving 17 bases between them. Germline V CDR1 and CDR2: MDHEN, SYDVKM. CDR3 bases: TGTGCCAGCAGTTTTCCGAGGAGGTCAGGAGACGAGCAGTACTTC. Residues: CASSFPRRSGDEQYF.

This chain uses TRBV7-9 with TRBJ2-2; D is ambiguous. This CDR3 contains 10 residues. Germline V gives CDR1 SEHNR, CDR2 FQNEAQ (reference sequence). V lost 3 bases to trimming and J lost 11 bases, with 4 bases between them. The DNA of the CDR3 is TGTGCCAGCAGCTTTATAGAGCTGTTTTTT. It codes for CASSFIELFF.

The V and J genes are TRBV7-3 and TRBJ2-5, with a possible D match to TRBD2 (7 bases). This CDR3 is 15 amino acids long. Germline CDR1 is SGHTA and CDR2 is FQGTGA. The V gene lost 1 base and the J gene lost 5 bases, with 14 bases spanning the gap. The CDR3 bases are TGTGCCAGCAGCTTAAATTCGGGGGGCGTTGAGACCCAGTACTTC. As protein: CASSLNSGGVETQYF.

The V and J genes are TRBV4-1 and TRBJ1-4, with 8 positions matching TRBD1. CDR3 length: 13 amino acids. V lost 9 bases and J lost 5; bases outside the gene matches: 5. Germline V gene lookup returns CDR1 MGHRA and CDR2 YSYEKL. CDR3 sequence: CASGTGLNEKLFF. CDR3 bases: TGCGCCAGTGGGACAGGCCTAAATGAAAAACTGTTTTTT.

This clone was detected only once. The chain joins TRBV5-1 to TRBJ1-1; 9 bases align to TRBD1. Looked up from germline, CDR1 is SGHRS and CDR2 is YFSETQ. Unmatched junction bases numbered 7, after V lost 4 bases and J lost 3 bases. The CDR3 is made up of 15 amino acids. The CDR3 DNA reads as TGCGCCAGCAGCCACCCGACAGGGGGGGACACTGAAGCTTTCTTT. Its translation is CASSHPTGGDTEAFF.

The chain uses TRBV5-6 and TRBJ1-2; tentative D call: TRBD1 (5 bases). The ends were cut back, 4 bases at V and 4 bases at J, with 14 bases in the middle. Germline V lookup: CDR1 SGHDT, CDR2 YYEEEE. The CDR3 length is 14 residues. The DNA for the CDR3 is TGTGCCAGCAGCCAAATCGGACACCCCTATGGCTACACCTTC. Translated: CASSQIGHPYGYTF.

The chain carries TRBV13 and TRBJ2-7; 9 bases map to TRBD1. The ends lost 5 bases at V and 7 bases at J; junction bases unmatched: 6. The germline gives CDR1 PRHDT, CDR2 FYEKMQ (reference sequence). This CDR3 has 13 amino acids. CDR3 in DNA: TGTGCCAGCAGCACAGGGGGCCTCGCGGAGCAGTACTTC. It specifies CASSTGGLAEQYF.

The rearrangement uses TRBV2 and TRBJ2-5; D perhaps matches TRBD2 (6 bases). This CDR3 is built from 15 residues. The ends were cut back, 1 base at V and 5 bases at J, with 14 bases in the middle. Germline V gene data show CDR1 as SNHLY and CDR2 as FYNNEI. In DNA, the CDR3 is TGTGCCAGCAGTGAAGTTTCGGAGGGCTTGGAGACCCAGTACTTC. The encoded protein is CASSEVSEGLETQYF.

The chain employs TRBV5-6 and TRBJ2-1, with D perhaps matching TRBD1 (5 bases). CDR1 is SGHDT, CDR2 YYEEEE, per germline. Trimming pared 3 bases from V and 5 bases from J, leaving 6 bases between. CDR3 size: 12 residues. The CDR3 bases are TGTGCCAGCAGCTCGACAGACAATGAGCAGTTCTTC. Its protein product is CASSSTDNEQFF.

The rearrangement joins TRBV19 to TRBJ2-7; D possibly corresponds to TRBD1 (5 bases). The CDR3 runs 15 residues. V was pared by 0 bases and J by 2 bases, with 11 bases between. Per germline, CDR1 LNHDA and CDR2 SQIVND (reference sequence). The CDR3 DNA sequence: TGTGCCAGTAGTATAGATCTGGCAGGGACCTACGAGCAGTACTTC. Protein sequence: CASSIDLAGTYEQYF.

This chain links TRBV11-2 with TRBJ2-7; 10 bases match TRBD2. Trimming removed 0 bases from V and 2 bases from J; junction bases left unmatched: 4. Germline V CDR1 and CDR2: SGHAT, FQNNGV. The CDR3 extends over 16 amino acids. The CDR3: CASSLDLAGVAYEQYF. In DNA, the CDR3 is TGTGCCAGCAGCTTAGATCTAGCGGGAGTGGCCTACGAGCAGTACTTC.

This rearrangement joins TRBV27 to TRBJ2-7, with D possibly matching TRBD2 (6 bases). Trimming removed 3 bases from V and 3 bases from J, with 18 bases in between. The CDR3 has 16 residues. CDR1 MNHEY and CDR2 SMNVEV come from the germline V gene (reference sequence). The CDR3 protein is CASSFSPGLVSYEQYF. The CDR3 nucleotides read TGTGCCAGCAGTTTTTCACCGGGACTGGTAAGCTACGAGCAGTACTTC.

The J gene is TRBJ2-7, the V gene TRBV30; possibly TRBD1 for D (6 bases). CDR3 length: 15 residues. CDR1 GTSNPN and CDR2 SVGIG come from the germline V gene (reference sequence). Trimming took 1 base from V and 7 from J, leaving 20 bases between them. CDR3 sequence (DNA): TGTGCCTGGAGTGACACCCCAGGGGATTTGGGAGAGCAGTACTTC. It is translated as CAWSDTPGDLGEQYF. The variable domain in full, with the rest retrieved from reference TRBV30 and TRBJ2-7, is SQTIHQWPATLVQPVGSPLSLECTVEGTSNPNLYWYRQAAGRGLQLLFYSVGIGQISSEVPQNLSASRPQDRQFILSSKKLLLSDSGFYLCAWSDTPGDLGEQYFGPGTRLTVT.

The rearrangement uses TRBV29-1 and TRBJ2-5; weak D call: TRBD2 (6 bases). The J call may be in error: the DNA end matches TRBJ2-7 better. The CDR3 contains 15 residues. Germline V gene lookup returns CDR1 SQVTM and CDR2 ANQGSEA. The CDR3 nucleotides read TGCAGCGTTGAGCGGGTTAGCGGAACGATCTACGAGCAGTACTTC. Translating it yields CSVERVSGTIYEQYF.